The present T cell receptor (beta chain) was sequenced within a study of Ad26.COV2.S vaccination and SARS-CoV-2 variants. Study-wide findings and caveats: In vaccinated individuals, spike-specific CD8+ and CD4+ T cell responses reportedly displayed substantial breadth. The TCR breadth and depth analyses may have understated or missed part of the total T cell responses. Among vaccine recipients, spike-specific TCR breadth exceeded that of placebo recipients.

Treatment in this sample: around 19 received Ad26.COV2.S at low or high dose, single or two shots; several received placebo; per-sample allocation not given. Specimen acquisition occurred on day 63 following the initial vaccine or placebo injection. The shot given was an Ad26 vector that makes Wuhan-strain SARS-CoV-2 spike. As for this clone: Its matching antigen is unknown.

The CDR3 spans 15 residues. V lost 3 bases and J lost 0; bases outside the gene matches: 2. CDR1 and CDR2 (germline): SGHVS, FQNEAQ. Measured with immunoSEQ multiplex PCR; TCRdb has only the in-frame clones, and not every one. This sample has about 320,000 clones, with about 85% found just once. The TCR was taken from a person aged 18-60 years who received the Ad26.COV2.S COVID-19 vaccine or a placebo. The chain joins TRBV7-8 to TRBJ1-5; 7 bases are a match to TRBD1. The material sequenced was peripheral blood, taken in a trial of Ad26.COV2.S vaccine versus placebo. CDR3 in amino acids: CASSLGQYSNQPQHF. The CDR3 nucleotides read TGTGCCAGCAGCTTGGGACAGTATAGCAATCAGCCCCAGCATTTT.